This TCR beta chain is drawn from a study of graft-versus-host responses after intestinal transplantation. Only in-frame clones appear in the TCRdb table, and some are missing; sequencing was by immunoSEQ multiplex PCR. The table includes tens of thousands of clones, roughly 91% detected once. A word on this clone: Its antigen remains unidentified.

CDR1 is SEHNR, CDR2 FQNEAQ, per germline (reference sequence). Trimming stripped 4 bases from V and 4 bases from J, with 13 bases between. The CDR3 consists of 14 residues. The chain has TRBV7-9 and TRBJ1-2; D remains ambiguous. The origin of this receptor is a human donor who was the organ donor for an intestinal transplant. The specimen was unstimulated CD8+ T cells sorted from spleen or lymph node cells, collected before transplant. The DNA of the CDR3 is TGTGCCAGCAGCTCTCTAGCTGTAACCTATGGCTACACCTTC. It is translated as CASSSLAVTYGYTF.